Detailed here is one T cell receptor beta chain. Its matching antigen is unknown. These data come from a study of T-cell memory formation after mild COVID-19. Study-level background: The TCR clusters were mostly specific to one donor. General observations from the study: CD4+ contracting clones were mainly CM and EM; CD8+ ones, EMRA.

The TCR alpha and TCR beta cDNA libraries, bearing sample barcodes and UMIs, were generated by 5'RACE using constant-segment primers. TCRdb recomputed calls from the 5' RACE reads with MiXCR, one row per CDR3 protein. Of about 500,000 distinct CDR3 sequences in the sample, roughly 21% are singletons; the top ten hold around 13%. V lost 2 bases, J lost 0 bases, and 6 bases stayed unmatched. The CDR3 is 17 amino acids. The chain employs TRBV12-3 or TRBV12-4 and TRBJ1-2, with TRBD1 matching over 10 bases. The clonotype was recovered from an adult woman who had mild COVID-19 (a few samples of this study predate the infection). Cell type and time point are not known. The sequenced material came from PBMCs or a T cell subset sorted from them (not recorded which). CDR3 coding DNA: TGTGCCAGCAGTTTATTAGACAGGGGGCACGCTAACTATGGCTACACCTTC. Protein product: CASSLLDRGHANYGYTF.